A single sample gave rise to the 11 T cell receptor beta chains below, sequenced in a study of T cell responses to AZD1222 COVID-19 vaccine. Assay used: immunoSEQ multiplex PCR; TCRdb lists only in-frame clones, some missing. Of about 170,000 clones listed, 85% to 90% were seen once; the top ten hold 1.5% to 2%. This specimen was peripheral blood, taken on day 0 of AZD1222 vaccination. Receptors originate from an adult in good health.

The J gene is TRBJ2-3, the V gene TRBV28; D is unresolved. CDR3 size: 15 residues. CDR1 is MDHEN, CDR2 SYDVKM, per germline. Between the trimmed V and J ends, which lost 5 bases and 5 bases, there was a span of 17 bases. CDR3 residues: CASSPDQSPGDTQYF. In DNA form, the CDR3 reads TGTGCCAGCAGTCCCGACCAATCCCCAGGAGATACGCAGTATTTT.

The count of this clone is one. V is TRBV5-6 and J is TRBJ1-1; a possible D gene is TRBD1 (5 bases). V lost 3 bases to trimming and J lost 5 bases, with 17 bases between them. The CDR3 runs to 15 residues. Germline CDR1 is SGHDT and CDR2 is YYEEEE. CDR3 protein: CASSSGGRAMTEAFF. CDR3 DNA: TGTGCCAGCAGCTCCGGAGGCAGGGCCATGACTGAAGCTTTCTTT.

J is TRBJ2-3 and V is TRBV19; D unresolved. Trimming stripped 5 bases from V and 0 bases from J, with 15 bases between. CDR1 and CDR2 from the germline V gene are LNHDA and SQIVND (reference sequence). CDR3 size: 16 residues. The CDR3 DNA reads TGTGCCAGTAGTCCCCGGTTCGGTTTGAGCACAGATACGCAGTATTTT. Protein sequence: CASSPRFGLSTDTQYF. The full variable domain, in which reference TRBV19 and TRBJ2-3 provide the parts outside the CDR3, is DGGITQSPKYLFRKEGQNVTLSCEQNLNHDAMYWYRQDPGQGLRLIYYSQIVNDFQKGDIAEGYSVSREKKESFPLTVTSAQKNPTAFYLCASSPRFGLSTDTQYFGPGTRLTVL.

The chain recombines TRBV7-3 with TRBJ2-1, with 12 bases fitting TRBD2. V lost 5 bases to trimming and J lost 6 bases; unmatched junction nucleotides: 5. Germline V lookup: CDR1 SGHTA, CDR2 FQGTGA. CDR3 size: 15 residues. The CDR3 coding sequence is TGTGCCAGCAGCGAGGGACTAGCGGGCGCCAATGAGCAGTTCTTC. This gives the protein CASSEGLAGANEQFF.

The J gene is TRBJ2-7, the V gene TRBV6-2 or TRBV6-3; D is perhaps TRBD2 (5 bases). The CDR3 contains 16 residues. V shed 5 bases and J shed 0 bases, with 17 bases lying between them. Germline-derived CDR1 and CDR2 are MNHEY and SVGEGT. The CDR3 nucleotides read TGTGCCAGCAGTCCACCCACGGGAAGCCGCTCCTACGAGCAGTACTTC. Its protein product is CASSPPTGSRSYEQYF.

The chain uses TRBV3-1 (or the pseudogene TRBV3-2) and TRBJ1-1; D is uncertain. CDR1 LGHDT and CDR2 YNNKEL come from the germline V gene (reference sequence). The CDR3 runs to 11 residues. V was trimmed by 3 bases and J by 7 bases, leaving 6 bases between them. The CDR3 nucleotides are TGTGCCAGCAGCCACGGAGGTGAAGCTTTCTTT. Encoded protein: CASSHGGEAFF.

The V call is TRBV6-2 or TRBV6-3, the J call TRBJ1-1; TRBD1 matches 7 bases. V shed 5 bases and J 6 bases; nucleotides not matched to a gene: 9. Germline V lookup: CDR1 MNHEY, CDR2 SVGEGT. This CDR3 has 14 amino acids. In DNA, the CDR3 is TGTGCCAGCAGTCGTACAGGGGTGGGATCTGAAGCTTTCTTT. Amino acid sequence: CASSRTGVGSEAFF.

This chain uses TRBV6-5 with TRBJ2-1; D gene uncertain. Trimming shortened V by 6 bases and J by 2 bases, and 8 bases separated the two germline ends. The CDR3 length is 13 residues. Germline CDR1 is MNHEY and CDR2 is SVGAGI. The CDR3 DNA reads TGTGCCAGCAGCCAAGGGCCCTACAATGAGCAGTTCTTC. Amino acid sequence: CASSQGPYNEQFF.

This clone has just one count. This chain uses TRBV5-4 with TRBJ2-1; no firm D call. The CDR3 length is 16 residues. CDR1 SGHNT and CDR2 YYREEE come from the germline V gene (reference sequence). The V end was cut by 5 bases, the J end by 3 bases, with 18 bases between. The CDR3 coding sequence is TGTGCCAGCAGGGTAGGAATAGTTAACGACTACAATGAGCAGTTCTTC. It specifies CASRVGIVNDYNEQFF.

The CDR3 reads CASSLAGTYEQYF. The CDR3 coding sequence is TGTGCCAGCAGCCTCGCGGGTACCTACGAGCAGTACTTC. This chain links TRBV11-2 with TRBJ2-7; D may be TRBD2 (5 bases). CDR3 length: 13 residues. V lost 5 bases to trimming and J lost 2 bases, with 10 bases between them. Germline-derived CDR1 and CDR2 are SGHAT and FQNNGV.

J is TRBJ1-2 and V is TRBV6-5, with D possibly TRBD1 on 6 matching bases. Trimming took off 6 bases at V and 2 bases at J, with 16 bases between the two ends. The CDR3 covers 15 residues. Germline V lookup: CDR1 MNHEY, CDR2 SVGAGI. CDR3 nucleotide sequence: TGTGCCAGCAGACCCTACAGGGAGAAGAACTATGGCTACACCTTC. Its protein is CASRPYREKNYGYTF.